The present TCR beta chain was sequenced within a study of early T cells in non-severe SARS-CoV-2 infection. TCRdb re-called the 5' RACE reads with MiXCR, one entry per CDR3 protein. The sample holds approximately 77,000 distinct CDR3 sequences, 12% seen once. There are 14 residues in the CDR3. Germline lookup yields CDR1 DFQATT and CDR2 SNEGSKA (reference sequence). The V and J ends lost 4 bases and 3 bases respectively, with 16 bases between them. The receptor was isolated from an adult who was a healthcare worker with PCR-confirmed SARS-CoV-2 infection or an uninfected control (not recorded which). The donor label of this sample is uncertain. This chain connects TRBV20-1 to TRBJ2-7; D is perhaps TRBD1 (5 bases). The source material was whole blood, sampled at baseline. The CDR3 DNA sequence: TGCAGTGCTAAGGGGTCATTAAGGAACTACGAGCAGTACTTC. Protein: CSAKGSLRNYEQYF.